This is a list of T cell receptor beta chains from one sample in a study of T cell responses to AZD1222 COVID-19 vaccine. Libraries were prepared by immunoSEQ multiplex PCR; TCRdb keeps only in-frame clonotypes and omits some of them. The data show 150,000 or so clones, with about 90% seen just once and about 6% held by the top ten. The source material was peripheral blood, sampled 28 days after the second AZD1222 dose. The receptors shown here come from an adult who received the AZD1222 COVID-19 vaccine. CDR3s include the opening cysteine and the closing phenylalanine or tryptophan. Fields, in order: clone size, J gene, V gene, CDR3 protein. Size tells how often a clone was seen (once, few, many) or the class of an expanded clone, and some rows leave it out.

>NA|TRBJ2-5|TRBV18
CASSPHKDLETQYF
>few|TRBJ1-5|TRBV2
CASSLDRGNQPQHF
>NA|TRBJ1-5|TRBV5-6
CASSLASDWDQPQHF
>NA|TRBJ1-1|TRBV27
CASRVIQGNTGAFF
>NA|TRBJ2-2|TRBV6-6
CASTPREVSGELFF
>NA|TRBJ1-4|TRBV6-5
CATGVVDEEKLFF
>once|TRBJ1-1|TRBV2
CASRVDRGLNTEAFF
>NA|TRBJ2-6|TRBV10-3
CAIRADKGTGANVLTF
>NA|TRBJ1-2|TRBV3-1/TRBV3-2
CASSHSNRGPTF
>NA|TRBJ1-6|TRBV12-5
CASGLVNDRTNSPLHF
>many|TRBJ1-5|TRBV6-6
CASSYARGSEPQHF
>NA|TRBJ1-3|TRBV9
CASSRGWGSGSGNTIYF
>once|TRBJ2-1|TRBV7-3
CASSPGGNEQFF
>few|TRBJ2-2|TRBV24-1
CATSDSRLAAVGELFF
>NA|TRBJ2-7|TRBV28
CASHKPGVGTYEQYF
>NA|TRBJ1-2|TRBV18
CASSPTLERGYGYTF
>NA|TRBJ2-7|TRBV18
CASSLRTRDEQYF
>NA|TRBJ1-6|TRBV7-9
CASSSGQFNSPLHF
>few|TRBJ2-7|TRBV6-6
CASSQRERGEQYF
>NA|TRBJ2-1|TRBV14
CASSREGGYNEQFF
>NA|TRBJ1-4|TRBV30
CASPRGPGQGKLFF
>NA|TRBJ1-5|TRBV5-1
CASSATGNNQPQHF
>NA|TRBJ2-7|TRBV5-6
CASSLWAYEQYF
>NA|TRBJ2-7|TRBV10-3
CATRGLGEQYF
>NA|TRBJ1-2|TRBV3-1/TRBV3-2
CASSQEGTVVNYGYTF
>NA|TRBJ2-5|TRBV2
CASRSSGQETQYF
>NA|TRBJ2-7|TRBV18
CASSPPISYEQYF
>NA|TRBJ2-2|TRBV30
CAWSPAQFLAGELFF
>once|TRBJ1-2|TRBV7-9
CASSPTYPGPDYGYTF
>NA|TRBJ1-2|TRBV6-5
CASSLDFNYGYTF
>NA|TRBJ2-7|TRBV27
CASSLSRPDEQYF
>NA|TRBJ1-6|TRBV5-8
CASSLGDTGNSPLHF
>once|TRBJ2-3|TRBV10-2
CASSGGGGSGGLDTQYF
>NA|TRBJ1-2|TRBV5-4
CASSLGTGFSGYTF
>NA|TRBJ2-5|TRBV9
CASNLEDIGETQYF
>NA|TRBJ1-6|TRBV6-2/TRBV6-3
CASSSHLENSPLHF
>NA|TRBJ2-3|TRBV5-1
CASSPGEREFTDTQYF
>NA|TRBJ2-2|TRBV5-6
CASSTTSGMNTGELFF
>NA|TRBJ1-5|TRBV11-2
CASSFGTSSNQPQHF
>NA|TRBJ2-1|TRBV5-4
CASSSLAGGLNEQFF
>NA|TRBJ2-7|TRBV19
CASSKGAGSSYEQYF
>NA|TRBJ2-7|TRBV18
CASSPPGGQGAYEQYF
>NA|TRBJ1-3|TRBV7-9
CASSLVLTIYF
>NA|TRBJ1-5|TRBV28
CASRWGTERNQPQHF
>NA|TRBJ1-1|TRBV5-6
CASSSTGLGTEAFF
>NA|TRBJ1-2|TRBV19
CASSISGMTVNYGYTF
>NA|TRBJ1-5|TRBV15
CATSTEGGSVGGFPRRNQPQHF
>NA|TRBJ1-2|TRBV28
CASSLYPYGYTF
>NA|TRBJ1-4|TRBV5-6
CASSSPRTGTEKLFF
>NA|TRBJ1-2|TRBV12-3/TRBV12-4
CASSRHPGYTF
>NA|TRBJ2-7|TRBV14
CASSQGQGPEF